Listed here are 21 T cell receptor beta chains from one sample, sequenced in a study of blood T cell repertoires in COVID-19. Libraries were prepared by immunoSEQ multiplex PCR; TCRdb keeps only in-frame clonotypes and omits some of them. The sample lists 90,000 to 130,000 clones, about 80% occurring once. The sequenced material came from peripheral blood. These receptors came from a woman older than 75 with active or convalescent COVID-19.

The J gene is TRBJ2-1, the V gene TRBV5-1; 7 bases are a match to TRBD2. V lost 4 bases and J lost 1; bases outside the gene matches: 5. The germline V gene encodes CDR1 SGHRS and CDR2 YFSETQ. This CDR3 is 15 amino acids long. The CDR3 region has the DNA TGCGCCAGCAGCGCGCTAGCGGAATCCTACAATGAGCAGTTCTTC. It translates to CASSALAESYNEQFF.

This chain connects TRBV5-1 to TRBJ1-2; 12 nucleotides line up with TRBD1. The CDR3 is 14 residues long. The germline V gene has CDR1 SGHRS and CDR2 YFSETQ. V was clipped by 4 bases and J by 7 bases; unmatched bases: 5. The CDR3 loop reads CASSPGDRGPGYTF. For the CDR3, the DNA is TGCGCCAGCAGCCCCGGGGACAGGGGGCCTGGCTACACCTTC.

The gene calls are TRBV3-1 (or the pseudogene TRBV3-2) and TRBJ1-1; D is unresolved. Germline CDR1 is LGHDT and CDR2 is YNNKEL (reference sequence). Trimming shortened V by 1 base and J by 1 base, and 7 bases separated the two germline ends. The CDR3 extends over 14 amino acids. CDR3 loop: CASSQVAANTEAFF. The CDR3, as DNA: TGTGCCAGCAGCCAAGTAGCAGCGAACACTGAAGCTTTCTTT.

The gene calls are TRBV4-1 and TRBJ2-3; maybe TRBD2 (5 bases). Per germline, CDR1 MGHRA and CDR2 YSYEKL. The V and J ends lost 1 base and 2 bases respectively, with 13 bases between them. The CDR3 spans 16 residues. DNA of the CDR3: TGCGCCAGCAGCCAAGCTACCGACTATCCCACAGATACGCAGTATTTT. It translates to CASSQATDYPTDTQYF.

The V call is TRBV15, the J call TRBJ2-6; D is possibly TRBD2 (6 bases). This CDR3 has 15 amino acids. Between the trimmed V and J ends, which lost 5 bases and 2 bases, there was a span of 10 bases. The V gene's germline CDR1 is LNHNV and CDR2 YYDKDF (reference sequence). The DNA for the CDR3 is TGTGCCACCAGCGGAGGGGCCCCTGGGGCCAACGTCCTGACTTTC. This sequence encodes CATSGGAPGANVLTF.

This sequence joins TRBV23-1 and TRBJ2-7, with D tentatively TRBD2 (6 bases). TRBV23-1 is reported as an ORF; its role is uncertain. V lost 0 bases to trimming and J lost 0 bases, with 27 bases between them. CDR3 size: 21 residues. For the CDR3, the DNA is TGCGCCAGCAGTCAATCGATAGGCGGTATGAGGCGGGACTGGAGCTCCTACGAGCAGTACTTC. It is translated as CASSQSIGGMRRDWSSYEQYF.

This sequence joins TRBV14 and TRBJ1-4; a possible D gene is TRBD1 (5 bases). Trimming took off 2 bases at V and 5 bases at J, with 12 bases between the two ends. This CDR3 is 15 amino acids long. CDR1 and CDR2 from the germline V gene are SGHDN and FVKESK. The CDR3 coding sequence is TGTGCCAGCAGCCAATTTACAGGCGGCAATGAAAAACTGTTTTTT. It specifies CASSQFTGGNEKLFF.

The J gene is TRBJ2-3, the V gene TRBV27; TRBD2 aligns across 12 bases. Germline CDR1 is MNHEY and CDR2 is SMNVEV (reference sequence). Trimming took 6 bases from V and 8 from J; bases not matched to a gene: 15. The CDR3 has 17 amino acids. The CDR3 coding sequence is TGTGCCAGCAGCACGAAGACTAGCGGGAGCTCATCTGCTACGCAGTATTTT. Its translation is CASSTKTSGSSSATQYF.

J is TRBJ2-3 and V is TRBV10-1, with TRBD1 matching over 10 bases. V was clipped by 3 bases and J by 4 bases; unmatched bases: 1. This CDR3 is 14 amino acids long. Germline V gene data show CDR1 as WNHNN and CDR2 as SYGVQD (reference sequence). The DNA of the CDR3 is TGCGCCAGCAGTGACGGACAGGGGGCAGATACGCAGTATTTT. Translation gives CASSDGQGADTQYF.

This clone was seen a handful of times. The V call is TRBV6-2 or TRBV6-3, the J call TRBJ2-1; 8 bases fit TRBD1. Germline trimming cut 5 bases from V and 3 bases from J; bases unmatched to any gene: 9. This CDR3 is 16 amino acids long. Germline-derived CDR1 and CDR2 are MNHEY and SVGEGT. CDR3 sequence: CASSPRTGRNYNEQFF. CDR3 coding DNA: TGTGCCAGCAGTCCACGGACAGGGAGAAACTACAATGAGCAGTTCTTC.

The chain recombines TRBV28 with TRBJ1-5, with no clear D. Germline assignment: CDR1 MDHEN and CDR2 SYDVKM. This CDR3 spans 14 amino acids. Trimming pared 3 bases from V and 6 bases from J, leaving 12 bases between. This chain's CDR3 is CASSLAGHGQPQHF. The DNA for the CDR3 is TGTGCCAGCAGTTTGGCAGGCCACGGTCAGCCCCAGCATTTT.

This clone has only one observation. CDR3 in amino acids: CASSQDGAGVSGYTF. The CDR3 DNA reads as TGTGCCAGCAGCCAAGACGGGGCGGGGGTTAGTGGCTACACCTTC. This sequence joins TRBV4-2 and TRBJ1-2; TRBD1 might be the D (5 bases). Trimming took off 0 bases at V and 7 bases at J, with 15 bases between the two ends. From germline, CDR1 is LGHNA and CDR2 YNFKEQ. The CDR3 length is 15 residues.

This chain uses TRBV5-4 with TRBJ1-2; TRBD1 is a possible D gene (5 bases). The CDR3 length is 16 residues. Germline lookup yields CDR1 SGHNT and CDR2 YYREEE (reference sequence). The V and J ends lost 2 bases and 0 bases respectively, with 14 bases between them. In nucleotides, the CDR3 is TGTGCCAGCAGCTTCGACAGATACTCAACTAACTATGGCTACACCTTC. It specifies CASSFDRYSTNYGYTF.

CDR3 in amino acids: CASSPQGAGTDTQYF. In nucleotides, the CDR3 is TGCGCCAGCAGCCCACAGGGGGCAGGTACAGATACGCAGTATTTT. The V and J genes are TRBV5-1 and TRBJ2-3; 9 nucleotides match TRBD1. The germline V gene encodes CDR1 SGHRS and CDR2 YFSETQ. After removal of 4 bases from V and 3 bases from J, the junction contained 6 bases not matched to a gene. This CDR3 has 15 residues.

This clone has a handful of counts. J is TRBJ1-2 and V is TRBV5-1, with a tentative D call TRBD1 (6 bases). V lost 3 bases to trimming and J lost 4 bases, with 16 bases between them. CDR3 length: 15 residues. Germline CDR1 SGHRS, CDR2 YFSETQ. The CDR3 DNA sequence: TGCGCCAGCAGCTCCCTTACAGGGAACCTCTATGGCTACACCTTC. It specifies CASSSLTGNLYGYTF. Variable domain in full (rest from reference TRBV5-1 and TRBJ1-2): KAGVTQTPRYLIKTRGQQVTLSCSPISGHRSVSWYQQTPGQGLQFLFEYFSETQRNKGNFPGRFSGRQFSNSRSEMNVSTLELGDSALYLCASSSLTGNLYGYTFGSGTRLTVV.

The CDR3 protein is CASSLPGGVNTEAFF. The DNA of the CDR3 is TGTGCCAGCTCACTTCCCGGAGGGGTGAACACTGAAGCTTTCTTT. The V gene is TRBV18, the J gene TRBJ1-1, with a possible D match to TRBD1 (5 bases). Germline CDR1 reads KGHSH; CDR2 reads LQKENI. The CDR3 consists of 15 residues. Deletions cut 4 bases from V and 0 bases from J, with 12 bases between.

This clone was recorded once. In nucleotides, the CDR3 is TGTGCCAGCAGCTTGCTGCGGACAGGCATTAGCACAGATACGCAGTATTTT. It yields the protein CASSLLRTGISTDTQYF. This chain connects TRBV5-6 to TRBJ2-3; 7 bases are shared with TRBD1. With 1 base clipped from V and 0 bases from J, the junction kept 8 bases outside the gene matches. Germline V gives CDR1 SGHDT, CDR2 YYEEEE. The CDR3 sequence is 17 residues long.

V gene TRBV2 combines with J gene TRBJ2-1; 16 bases match TRBD2. The CDR3 is made up of 15 amino acids. The trim removed 6 bases at V and 9 bases at J, leaving 5 bases unmatched. Per the germline V gene, CDR1 is SNHLY and CDR2 is FYNNEI. The CDR3 spells CASSGGLAGGLEQFF. CDR3 nucleotide sequence: TGTGCCAGCAGCGGGGGACTAGCGGGAGGGCTTGAGCAGTTCTTC.

The rearrangement uses TRBV19 and TRBJ1-2, with 11 bases identical to TRBD1. After removal of 4 bases from V and 0 bases from J, the junction contained 4 bases not matched to a gene. Germline V gene lookup returns CDR1 LNHDA and CDR2 SQIVND (reference sequence). There are 16 residues in the CDR3. In DNA, the CDR3 is TGTGCCAGTAGTAAGAGGACAGGGGGCTCTAACTATGGCTACACCTTC. This gives the protein CASSKRTGGSNYGYTF.

This chain links TRBV21-1 with TRBJ2-5; the table's TRBD2 call for D was not verified on the DNA. TRBV21-1 has pseudogene status. The CDR3 covers 14 residues. The CDR3 coding sequence is TGTGCCAGCAGCAACGGGACTATCCAAGAGACCCAGTACTTC. It yields the protein CASSNGTIQETQYF.

The chain has TRBV2 and TRBJ1-2; D is ambiguous. Germline CDR1 SNHLY, CDR2 FYNNEI. Trimming left V 10 bases short and J 5 bases short, with 11 bases between. This CDR3 spans 11 amino acids. The CDR3 loop reads CATSLIYGYTF. The CDR3, as DNA: TGTGCCACCTCTTTAATATATGGCTACACCTTC. The full variable domain, its missing parts supplied by reference TRBV2 and TRBJ1-2, is EPEVTQTPSHQVTQMGQEVILRCVPISNHLYFYWYRQILGQKVEFLVSFYNNEISEKSEIFDDQFSVERPDGSNFTLKIRSTKLEDSAMYFCATSLIYGYTFGSGTRLTVV.